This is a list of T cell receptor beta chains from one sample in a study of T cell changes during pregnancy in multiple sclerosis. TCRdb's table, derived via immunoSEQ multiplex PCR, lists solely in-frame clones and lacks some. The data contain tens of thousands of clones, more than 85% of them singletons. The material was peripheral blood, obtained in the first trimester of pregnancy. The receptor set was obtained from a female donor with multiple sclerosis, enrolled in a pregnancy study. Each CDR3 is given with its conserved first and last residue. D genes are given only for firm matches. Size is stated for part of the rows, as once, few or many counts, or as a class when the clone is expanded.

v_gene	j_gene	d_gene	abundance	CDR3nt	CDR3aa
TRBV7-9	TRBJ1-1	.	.	TGTGCCAGCAGCCCTAGCGGGACGGCACTCTCTGAAGCTTTCTTT	CASSPSGTALSEAFF
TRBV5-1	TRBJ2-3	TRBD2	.	TGCGCCAGCAGCAACCCTGAGCGGGGGGCCTCGTATACGCAGTATTTT	CASSNPERGASYTQYF
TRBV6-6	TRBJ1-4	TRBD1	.	TGTGCCAGCAGGACGACAGGGAGGTTTGAAAAACTGTTTTTT	CASRTTGRFEKLFF
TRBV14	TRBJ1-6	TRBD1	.	TGTGCCAGCAGCCACGCAGGGGGAAATTCACCCCTCCACTTT	CASSHAGGNSPLHF
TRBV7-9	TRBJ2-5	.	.	TGTGCCAGCAGCCCCTCGTCGGCTAGTACCGAGACCCAGTACTTC	CASSPSSASTETQYF
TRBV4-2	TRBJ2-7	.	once	TGTGCCAGCAGCCAAGACGGGGGAGAACCCAACGAGCAGTACTTC	CASSQDGGEPNEQYF
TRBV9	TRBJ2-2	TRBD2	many	TGTGCCAGCAGCGTCGCTAGCGGGAGTAACGGGGAGCTGTTTTTT	CASSVASGSNGELFF
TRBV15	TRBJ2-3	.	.	TGTGCCACCAGCAGAGGTCTTTCTAGCACAGATACGCAGTATTTT	CATSRGLSSTDTQYF
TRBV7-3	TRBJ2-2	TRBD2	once	TGTGCCAGCAGCAACCCTAGCGGGGGAAACACCGGGGAGCTGTTTTTT	CASSNPSGGNTGELFF
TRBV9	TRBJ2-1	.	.	TGTGCCAGCAGCGTAGGACTAGTTGGGGACGGTGAGCAGTTCTTC	CASSVGLVGDGEQFF
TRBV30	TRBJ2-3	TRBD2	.	TGTGCCTGGAGGAAATATCGGGGGGGCCCCTCTAGCACAGATACGCAGTATTTT	CAWRKYRGGPSSTDTQYF
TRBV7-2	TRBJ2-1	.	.	TGTGCCTTAGGGGATCAGAGCTCCTACAATGAGCAGTTCTTC	CALGDQSSYNEQFF
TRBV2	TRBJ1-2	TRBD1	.	TGTGCCAGCAGTGAAAGGGGACAGGAAACCTCTGCTAACTATGGCTACACCTTC	CASSERGQETSANYGYTF
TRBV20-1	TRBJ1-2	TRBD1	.	TGCAGTGCCCGGACAGGTTATGGCTACACCTTC	CSARTGYGYTF
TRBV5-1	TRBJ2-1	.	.	TGCGCCAGCAGCTTGTCCCCAGGGGCGGCGGGAGTGGACTACAATGAGCAGTTCTTC	CASSLSPGAAGVDYNEQFF
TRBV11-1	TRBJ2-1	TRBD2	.	TGTGCCAGCAGCTTCATTTTAGCGGGAAGCTCCTACAATGAGCAGTTCTTC	CASSFILAGSSYNEQFF
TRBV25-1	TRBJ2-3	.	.	TGTGCCAGCAGTGAATCGGGAAGGGTCACAGATACGCAGTATTTT	CASSESGRVTDTQYF
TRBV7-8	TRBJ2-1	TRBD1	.	TGTGCCAGCAGCCCCCGGACAGGGAGGTCCAATGAGCAGTTCTTC	CASSPRTGRSNEQFF
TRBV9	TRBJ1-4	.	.	TGTGCCAGCAGCCCGGCGCGGGGCGAAAAACTGTTTTTT	CASSPARGEKLFF
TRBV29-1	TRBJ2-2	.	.	TGCAGCGTCTCCGGGGTTGCGAACACCGGGGAGCTGTTTTTT	CSVSGVANTGELFF
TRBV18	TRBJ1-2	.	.	TGTGCCAGCTCACCTAGTGTTCTCTTGAACTATGGCTACACCTTC	CASSPSVLLNYGYTF
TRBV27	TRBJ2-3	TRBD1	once	TGTGCCAGCAGTTTAGAGGGGGCGCCTAGCACAGATACGCAGTATTTT	CASSLEGAPSTDTQYF
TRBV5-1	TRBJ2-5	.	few	TGCGCCAGCAGCGGGGGCCGGGGAGAGACCCAGTACTTC	CASSGGRGETQYF
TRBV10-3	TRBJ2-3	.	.	TGTGCCATCAGTCCCGGTGGGCGGGCAAGCACAGATACGCAGTATTTT	CAISPGGRASTDTQYF
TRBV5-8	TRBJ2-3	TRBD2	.	TGTGCCAGCAGCTTCGTTTCGGACGGGGGGATGGATACGCAGTATTTT	CASSFVSDGGMDTQYF
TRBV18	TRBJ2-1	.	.	TGTGCCAGCTCAACTCTAGCGTCGTCCTACAATGAGCAGTTCTTC	CASSTLASSYNEQFF
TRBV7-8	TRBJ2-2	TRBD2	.	TGTGCCAGCAGCCGTCACATAGCGGGGGAGAACACCGGGGAGCTGTTTTTT	CASSRHIAGENTGELFF
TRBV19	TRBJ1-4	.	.	TGTGCCAGTAGTATATTTCTCAGGGCCAATGAAAAACTGTTTTTT	CASSIFLRANEKLFF
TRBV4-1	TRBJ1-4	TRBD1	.	TGCGCCAGCAGCCAGACCCCCGGGACAGTTATGGAAAAACTGTTTTTT	CASSQTPGTVMEKLFF
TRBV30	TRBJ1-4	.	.	TGTGCCTGGAGTGGGGTGGCGGGGGCTTATGAAAAACTGTTTTTT	CAWSGVAGAYEKLFF
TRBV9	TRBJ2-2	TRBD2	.	TGTGCCAGCAGCGTAGTTCCTAGCGGGGGAATCGGGGAGCTGTTTTTT	CASSVVPSGGIGELFF
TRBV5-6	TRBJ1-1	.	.	TGTGCCAGCAGCTTGGGGTGGGGCAGGAACACTGAAGCTTTCTTT	CASSLGWGRNTEAFF
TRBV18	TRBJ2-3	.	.	TGTGCCAGCTCAAGTCTAGCGTCGGATACGCAGTATTTT	CASSSLASDTQYF
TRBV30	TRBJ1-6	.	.	TGTGCCTGGAGTGTCGACAGTGGGGCCGATTCACCCCTCCACTTT	CAWSVDSGADSPLHF
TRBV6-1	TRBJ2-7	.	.	TGTGCCAGCAGTGAATACGGGACACTTACCTACGAGCAGTACTTC	CASSEYGTLTYEQYF
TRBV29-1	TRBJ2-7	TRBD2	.	TGCAGCGTTGGTCGGGTAGCGGGAGACGAGCAGTACTTC	CSVGRVAGDEQYF
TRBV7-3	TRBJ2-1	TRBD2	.	TGTGCCAGCAGCTTAACGGGAGGGCCGTACAATGAGCAGTTCTTC	CASSLTGGPYNEQFF
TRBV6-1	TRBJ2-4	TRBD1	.	TGTGCCAGCAGTCCCTTTCCGACAGGGGGCGAGATTCAGTACTTC	CASSPFPTGGEIQYF
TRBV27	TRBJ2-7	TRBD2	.	TGTGCCAGCAGGACCAGCGGGAGACTGAACGAGCAGTACTTC	CASRTSGRLNEQYF
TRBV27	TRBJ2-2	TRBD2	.	TGTGCCAGCAGTAAGAGACTAGCGGGGGCTACCGGGGAGCTGTTTTTT	CASSKRLAGATGELFF
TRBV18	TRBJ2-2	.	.	TGTGCCAGCTCACCTAGAGGAGGGCCAAGCACCGGGGAGCTGTTTTTT	CASSPRGGPSTGELFF
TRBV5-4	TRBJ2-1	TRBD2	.	TGTGCCTCTTCAGCGGGAGGGAGCTCCTACAATGAGCAGTTCTTC	CASSAGGSSYNEQFF
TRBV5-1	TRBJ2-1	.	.	TGCGCCAGCAGCTCCCGGCAGGGGTCCTACAATGAGCAGTTCTTC	CASSSRQGSYNEQFF
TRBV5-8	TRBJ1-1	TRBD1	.	TGTGCCAGCAGCTTGAGGACAGGGTCCGCTGAAGCTTTCTTT	CASSLRTGSAEAFF
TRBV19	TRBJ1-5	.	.	TGTGCCAGTAAGCTCCGGGATCATCAGCCCCAGCATTTT	CASKLRDHQPQHF
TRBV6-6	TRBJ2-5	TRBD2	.	TGTGCCAGCAGTTACTCGACAGGAGTAGCGGGAGGGACCCAGTACTTC	CASSYSTGVAGGTQYF
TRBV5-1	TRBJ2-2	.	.	TGCGCCAGCAGCCTGGGGACACCATCGAACACCGGGGAGCTGTTTTTT	CASSLGTPSNTGELFF
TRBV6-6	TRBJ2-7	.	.	TGTGCCAGTGCCCTGGCGGTCTCCTACGAGCAGTACTTC	CASALAVSYEQYF
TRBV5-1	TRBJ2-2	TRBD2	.	TGCGCCAGCAGCTTGGTGTCTAGCGGGTACACCGGGGAGCTGTTTTTT	CASSLVSSGYTGELFF
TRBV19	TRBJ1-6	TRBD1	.	TGTGCCAGTAGAAACGGGCAGGGGGGATCACCCCTCCACTTT	CASRNGQGGSPLHF
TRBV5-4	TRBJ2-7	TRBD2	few	TGTGCCAGCAGCTCGATAGCGGGACGCGAGCAGTACTTC	CASSSIAGREQYF
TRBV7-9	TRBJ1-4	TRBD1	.	TGTGCCAGCAGCTCGACAGGGGAGGGAACTAATGAAAAACTGTTTTTT	CASSSTGEGTNEKLFF
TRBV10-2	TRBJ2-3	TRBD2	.	TGCGCCAGCAGAGGGGGAAGCGGGGGATGGGGCACAGATACGCAGTATTTT	CASRGGSGGWGTDTQYF
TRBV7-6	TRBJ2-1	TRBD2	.	TGTGCCAGCAGCTCTGTAGCGGGACTGAAGTTCTTC	CASSSVAGLKFF
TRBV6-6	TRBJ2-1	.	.	TGTGCCAGCAGTTCGGCCAGGGGCTACAATGAGCAGTTCTTC	CASSSARGYNEQFF
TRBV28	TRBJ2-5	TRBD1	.	TGTGCCAGCAGTTTAACAGGGGGAAAGGAACAGGAGACCCAGTACTTC	CASSLTGGKEQETQYF
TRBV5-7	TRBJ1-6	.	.	TGTGCCAGCAGCTTGGTTAGGCGTCGGAGGGGTTCTTTTCCCCTCCACTTT	CASSLVRRRRGSFPLHF
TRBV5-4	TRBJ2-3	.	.	TGTGCCAGCAGCTCGATAGCGAGAACCAACACAGATACGCAGTATTTT	CASSSIARTNTDTQYF